This TCR beta chain was captured by sequencing in a study of OX40 agonist ivuxolimab in advanced cancers. Overall study findings and caveats: Expanded clones were, on average, more numerous among CD8+ T cells than CD4+. Within 6 weeks, CD4+ and CD8+ blood T cells expanded clonally at 0.1 to 3.0 mg/kg.

Sampling times: baseline, cycle 4 day 1, cycle 7 day 1. Some clones are missing from TCRdb's copy, which holds only in-frame ones; the method was immunoSEQ multiplex PCR. Of fewer than 85,000 clones detected, roughly 90% appear once; the ten largest clones hold less than 2.5%. Worth noting for this clone: What it binds is unknown.

The specimen was CD4+ or CD8+ T cells sorted from blood, collected in a trial of the OX40 agonist ivuxolimab. The TCR comes from an adult with an advanced solid tumor such as melanoma, head and neck, liver or kidney cancer.

The CDR3 DNA reads TGTGCCAGCAGTGATGGGGTCGACAGGAAGACCATATATTTT. It is translated as CASSDGVDRKTIYF. J is TRBJ1-3 and V is TRBV28; possible D gene TRBD1, 6 bases. Germline loops: CDR1 MDHEN, CDR2 SYDVKM. The V gene lost 5 bases and the J gene lost 10 bases, with 18 bases spanning the gap. The CDR3 is made up of 14 amino acids.